Listed below are T cell receptor beta chains from one sample, sequenced in a study of shared clonotypes between healthy human individuals. The assay was immunoSEQ multiplex PCR, and TCRdb's table has in-frame clones only and misses some. The sample includes 1.5 million to 1.9 million clones, under 99% of them seen just once. Material for sequencing was naive CD4+ T cells sorted from blood. The receptors stem from a man under 40 in good health. Both conserved end residues are part of each CDR3. D genes are given only for firm matches. The size of a clone is reported for some rows only, either as once, few or many, or as a class for expanded clones.

CDR3aa: CASSETSEQFF; CDR3nt: TGTGCCAGCAGTGAAACTTCTGAGCAGTTCTTC; d_gene: -; abundance: -; j_gene: TRBJ2-1; v_gene: TRBV2; len: 11
CDR3aa: CSGGTGVEGGELFF; CDR3nt: TGCAGCGGAGGAACGGGGGTCGAGGGCGGGGAGCTGTTTTTT; d_gene: -; abundance: -; j_gene: TRBJ2-2; v_gene: TRBV29-1; len: 14
CDR3aa: CASSSGQNTEAFF; CDR3nt: TGTGCCAGCAGTTCTGGTCAGAACACTGAAGCTTTCTTT; d_gene: -; abundance: -; j_gene: TRBJ1-1; v_gene: TRBV28; len: 13
CDR3aa: CSARSGDGYTF; CDR3nt: TGCAGTGCCCGGTCGGGGGATGGCTACACCTTC; d_gene: -; abundance: -; j_gene: TRBJ1-2; v_gene: TRBV20-1; len: 11
CDR3aa: CASMPGLGPSLSYEQYF; CDR3nt: TGTGCCAGCATGCCGGGACTAGGCCCATCCCTTTCCTACGAGCAGTACTTC; d_gene: TRBD2; abundance: -; j_gene: TRBJ2-7; v_gene: TRBV10-3; len: 17
CDR3aa: CASSSPGVNGLTDHEQYF; CDR3nt: TGTGCCAGCAGCAGCCCCGGAGTAAACGGGCTTACGGACCACGAGCAGTACTTC; d_gene: -; abundance: -; j_gene: TRBJ2-7; v_gene: TRBV7-2; len: 18
CDR3aa: CASSGQGNQPQHF; CDR3nt: TGTGCCAGCTCAGGACAGGGAAATCAGCCCCAGCATTTT; d_gene: TRBD1; abundance: -; j_gene: TRBJ1-5; v_gene: TRBV18; len: 13
CDR3aa: CASSPDWAGLEQFF; CDR3nt: TGCGCCAGCAGCCCCGACTGGGCGGGACTTGAGCAGTTCTTC; d_gene: -; abundance: -; j_gene: TRBJ2-1; v_gene: TRBV4-1; len: 14
CDR3aa: CSGSPSGTEKYF; CDR3nt: TGCAGCGGCTCGCCGTCCGGGACAGAAAAGTACTTC; d_gene: TRBD1; abundance: -; j_gene: TRBJ2-5; v_gene: TRBV29-1; len: 12
CDR3aa: CATSGEGARNQPQHF; CDR3nt: TGTGCCACCAGCGGGGAGGGGGCGAGAAATCAGCCCCAGCATTTT; d_gene: TRBD1; abundance: -; j_gene: TRBJ1-5; v_gene: TRBV15; len: 15
CDR3aa: CASSPENSYEQYF; CDR3nt: TGCGCCAGCAGCCCGGAGAACTCCTACGAGCAGTACTTC; d_gene: -; abundance: once; j_gene: TRBJ2-7; v_gene: TRBV5-1; len: 13
CDR3aa: CASSLLRGIHEQFF; CDR3nt: TGCGCCAGCAGCTTACTTAGGGGGATTCATGAGCAGTTCTTC; d_gene: -; abundance: -; j_gene: TRBJ2-1; v_gene: TRBV5-1; len: 14
CDR3aa: CASTLGTRDTEAFF; CDR3nt: TGTGCCAGCACCCTAGGGACTCGAGACACTGAAGCTTTCTTT; d_gene: -; abundance: -; j_gene: TRBJ1-1; v_gene: TRBV28; len: 14
CDR3aa: CASSLGRATGETQYF; CDR3nt: TGTGCCAGCAGCCTAGGAAGGGCGACGGGAGAGACCCAGTACTTC; d_gene: -; abundance: -; j_gene: TRBJ2-5; v_gene: TRBV7-9; len: 15
CDR3aa: CASSEGTVYEQYF; CDR3nt: TGCGCCAGCAGCGAGGGGACAGTCTACGAGCAGTACTTC; d_gene: TRBD1; abundance: once; j_gene: TRBJ2-7; v_gene: TRBV5-1; len: 13
CDR3aa: CASSLPIRDRGPYEQYF; CDR3nt: TGCGCCAGCAGTCTTCCAATCCGGGACAGGGGGCCCTACGAGCAGTACTTC; d_gene: TRBD1; abundance: once; j_gene: TRBJ2-7; v_gene: TRBV23-1; len: 17
CDR3aa: CASSLYPSAGELFF; CDR3nt: TGTGCCAGCAGCTTATATCCTAGCGCCGGGGAGCTGTTTTTT; d_gene: -; abundance: -; j_gene: TRBJ2-2; v_gene: TRBV7-7; len: 14
CDR3aa: CASSGPGQNSLNTEAFF; CDR3nt: TGTGCCAGCAGTGGGCCGGGACAGAATAGCCTGAACACTGAAGCTTTCTTT; d_gene: TRBD1; abundance: -; j_gene: TRBJ1-1; v_gene: TRBV6-1; len: 17
CDR3aa: CASSLGTGTFAGYTF; CDR3nt: TGTGCCAGCAGTTTAGGTACAGGGACATTCGCTGGCTACACCTTC; d_gene: -; abundance: -; j_gene: TRBJ1-2; v_gene: TRBV28; len: 15
CDR3aa: CSARTGINEKLFF; CDR3nt: TGCAGCGCTCGGACAGGGATTAATGAAAAACTGTTTTTT; d_gene: TRBD1; abundance: -; j_gene: TRBJ1-4; v_gene: TRBV29-1; len: 13
CDR3aa: CASSPRDRVSRLDEKLFF; CDR3nt: TGTGCCAGCAGCCCGCGGGACAGGGTTTCTCGGTTGGATGAAAAACTGTTTTTT; d_gene: TRBD1; abundance: -; j_gene: TRBJ1-4; v_gene: TRBV9; len: 18
CDR3aa: CAWSKAGYQGLPVPEQYF; CDR3nt: TGTGCCTGGAGCAAAGCTGGGTATCAGGGACTACCCGTTCCCGAGCAGTACTTC; d_gene: TRBD2; abundance: -; j_gene: TRBJ2-7; v_gene: TRBV30; len: 18
CDR3aa: CASCPGAGGDGYTF; CDR3nt: TGTGCCAGCTGCCCGGGGGCAGGGGGCGATGGCTACACCTTC; d_gene: TRBD1; abundance: -; j_gene: TRBJ1-2; v_gene: TRBV6-5; len: 14
CDR3aa: CASRPRLSSYEQYF; CDR3nt: TGTGCCAGCAGACCCCGGTTGAGCTCCTACGAGCAGTACTTC; d_gene: -; abundance: -; j_gene: TRBJ2-7; v_gene: TRBV2; len: 14
CDR3aa: CASSLNTGNTIYF; CDR3nt: TGTGCCAGCAGCTTAAATACTGGAAACACCATATATTTT; d_gene: -; abundance: -; j_gene: TRBJ1-3; v_gene: TRBV7-6; len: 13
CDR3aa: CSVEWDGLAGDNEQFF; CDR3nt: TGCAGCGTTGAATGGGATGGACTAGCGGGGGACAATGAGCAGTTCTTC; d_gene: TRBD2; abundance: -; j_gene: TRBJ2-1; v_gene: TRBV29-1; len: 16
CDR3aa: CASSLGTGGGNQPQHF; CDR3nt: TGTGCCAGCAGCTTGGGAACAGGGGGTGGTAATCAGCCCCAGCATTTT; d_gene: TRBD1; abundance: once; j_gene: TRBJ1-5; v_gene: TRBV7-9; len: 16
CDR3aa: CASSHVGNQPQHF; CDR3nt: TGTGCCAGCAGCCACGTTGGCAATCAGCCCCAGCATTTT; d_gene: -; abundance: -; j_gene: TRBJ1-5; v_gene: TRBV6-5; len: 13
CDR3aa: CASSVGGVGGTQYF; CDR3nt: TGTGCCAGCAGCGTAGGTGGCGTCGGTGGGACCCAGTACTTC; d_gene: -; abundance: -; j_gene: TRBJ2-5; v_gene: TRBV9; len: 14
CDR3aa: CASSGGQGRTEAFF; CDR3nt: TGTGCCAGCAGCGGGGGACAGGGGAGGACTGAAGCTTTCTTT; d_gene: TRBD1; abundance: -; j_gene: TRBJ1-1; v_gene: TRBV5-8; len: 14
CDR3aa: CASSLPGVYGYTF; CDR3nt: TGTGCCAGCAGTTTACCGGGGGTCTATGGCTACACCTTC; d_gene: -; abundance: -; j_gene: TRBJ1-2; v_gene: TRBV28; len: 13
CDR3aa: CASSPARLVTSYEQYF; CDR3nt: TGTGCCAGCTCACCGGCCCGACTTGTGACTAGCTACGAGCAGTACTTC; d_gene: -; abundance: -; j_gene: TRBJ2-7; v_gene: TRBV18; len: 16
CDR3aa: CASSTQGPNQPQHF; CDR3nt: TGTGCCAGCAGTACCCAGGGTCCCAATCAGCCCCAGCATTTT; d_gene: -; abundance: -; j_gene: TRBJ1-5; v_gene: TRBV7-9; len: 14
CDR3aa: CASSFKPAGELFF; CDR3nt: TGTGCCAGCAGTTTCAAACCTGCCGGGGAGCTGTTTTTT; d_gene: -; abundance: once; j_gene: TRBJ2-2; v_gene: TRBV28; len: 13
CDR3aa: CASGLVGSSYGYTF; CDR3nt: TGTGCTAGTGGTTTGGTAGGCAGCTCCTATGGCTACACCTTC; d_gene: -; abundance: -; j_gene: TRBJ1-2; v_gene: TRBV12-5; len: 14
CDR3aa: CSVRRDGSEYEQYF; CDR3nt: TGCAGCGTTCGGAGGGACGGGAGTGAATACGAGCAGTACTTC; d_gene: -; abundance: once; j_gene: TRBJ2-7; v_gene: TRBV29-1; len: 14
CDR3aa: CSVPRTSGSQETQYF; CDR3nt: TGCAGCGTGCCACGGACTAGCGGGAGCCAAGAGACCCAGTACTTC; d_gene: TRBD2; abundance: -; j_gene: TRBJ2-5; v_gene: TRBV29-1; len: 15
CDR3aa: CASGLDRGPGGSSDEQFF; CDR3nt: TGTGCTAGTGGTTTGGACAGGGGGCCGGGCGGGAGTAGTGATGAGCAGTTCTTC; d_gene: TRBD1; abundance: -; j_gene: TRBJ2-1; v_gene: TRBV12-5; len: 18
CDR3aa: CASARGLFREQFF; CDR3nt: TGTGCCAGTGCCCGGGGACTTTTCCGTGAGCAGTTCTTC; d_gene: -; abundance: -; j_gene: TRBJ2-1; v_gene: TRBV2; len: 13
CDR3aa: CASSTDRSSTNEKLFF; CDR3nt: TGTGCCAGTAGTACAGACAGGAGCTCAACTAATGAAAAACTGTTTTTT; d_gene: -; abundance: once; j_gene: TRBJ1-4; v_gene: TRBV19; len: 16
CDR3aa: CASSRGQDRVAEAFF; CDR3nt: TGCGCCAGCAGCCGAGGACAGGACCGTGTCGCTGAAGCTTTCTTT; d_gene: TRBD1; abundance: -; j_gene: TRBJ1-1; v_gene: TRBV5-1; len: 15
CDR3aa: CASSPLAGGLSSGANVLTF; CDR3nt: TGTGCCAGCAGCCCATTAGCGGGAGGCTTAAGCTCTGGGGCCAACGTCCTGACTTTC; d_gene: TRBD2; abundance: -; j_gene: TRBJ2-6; v_gene: TRBV5-4; len: 19
CDR3aa: CASSVGGVEETQYF; CDR3nt: TGTGCCAGCAGCGTAGGGGGGGTCGAAGAGACCCAGTACTTC; d_gene: -; abundance: -; j_gene: TRBJ2-5; v_gene: TRBV9; len: 14
CDR3aa: CASSLDRRTDYGYTF; CDR3nt: TGTGCCAGCAGCTTGGATAGGAGGACGGACTATGGCTACACCTTC; d_gene: -; abundance: -; j_gene: TRBJ1-2; v_gene: TRBV5-4; len: 15
CDR3aa: CASNRTGYGYTF; CDR3nt: TGCGCCAGCAACCGGACAGGCTATGGCTACACCTTC; d_gene: TRBD1; abundance: once; j_gene: TRBJ1-2; v_gene: TRBV5-1; len: 12
CDR3aa: CASSLLPGANVLTF; CDR3nt: TGTGCCAGCAGCTTACTCCCTGGGGCCAACGTCCTGACTTTC; d_gene: -; abundance: -; j_gene: TRBJ2-6; v_gene: TRBV7-3; len: 14
CDR3aa: CAINPGQGAGEQYF; CDR3nt: TGTGCCATCAACCCGGGACAGGGGGCTGGAGAGCAGTACTTC; d_gene: TRBD1; abundance: -; j_gene: TRBJ2-7; v_gene: TRBV10-3; len: 14
CDR3aa: CASRRGQGSYGYTF; CDR3nt: TGTGCCAGCAGAAGGGGACAGGGGAGCTATGGCTACACCTTC; d_gene: TRBD1; abundance: -; j_gene: TRBJ1-2; v_gene: TRBV6-5; len: 14